These T cell receptor beta chains were read from a single sample in a study of human T cells and chemical hapten exposure. TCRdb redid the calling of the RACE reads with MiXCR, one entry per CDR3 protein. The table shows over 55,000 distinct CDR3 sequences, with more than 7.5% occurring only once. Source: whole blood, taken in connection with sensitization to the hapten diphenylcyclopropenone (DPC). The receptors originated from a man aged 40-50 years with alopecia areata. Some clones in this sample may be carry-over from other donors' samples. Both conserved end residues are part of each CDR3. Each record gives: CDR3 DNA, CDR3 protein, D gene, V gene, J gene, clone size. D genes are given only for firm matches. A row's size may be missing; if present it is once, few, many or a size class.

DNA: TGCAGCGTTTTCGTCTCCGAGCAGTACTTC; CDR3: CSVFVSEQYF; D: -; V: TRBV29-1; J: TRBJ2-7; size: few
DNA: TGCGCCAGCAGCCCGGGACCGACGGGCTACGAGCAGTACTTC; CDR3: CASSPGPTGYEQYF; D: -; V: TRBV4-1; J: TRBJ2-7; size: -
DNA: TGTGCCTGCAGCCCCAACCTAGCGGGAGTCGGAGAGACCCAGTACTTC; CDR3: CACSPNLAGVGETQYF; D: TRBD2; V: TRBV4-2; J: TRBJ2-5; size: few
DNA: TGCAGCGTCCCGGGACATCGCTCCTACAATGAGCAGTTCTTC; CDR3: CSVPGHRSYNEQFF; D: -; V: TRBV20-1; J: TRBJ2-1; size: few
DNA: TGTGCCAGTAGAAATCTCGGACAGGGGAACTCCTACGAGCAGTACTTC; CDR3: CASRNLGQGNSYEQYF; D: TRBD1; V: TRBV19; J: TRBJ2-7; size: many
DNA: TGTGCCAGCAGCTTAGCAAGGTCCGGGGCGTCCTACGAGCAGTACTTC; CDR3: CASSLARSGASYEQYF; D: -; V: TRBV7-2; J: TRBJ2-7; size: -
DNA: TGTGCCAGCAGTGACCAGGCGAACACTGAAGCTTTCTTT; CDR3: CASSDQANTEAFF; D: -; V: TRBV12-3/TRBV12-4; J: TRBJ1-1; size: many
DNA: TGCAGCGTTACAGGCCCGAGCTACGAGCAGTACTTC; CDR3: CSVTGPSYEQYF; D: -; V: TRBV29-1; J: TRBJ2-7; size: -
DNA: TGTGCCAGCAGTCCGTCCGGGACAGGGGTGGTGGATACGCAGTATTTT; CDR3: CASSPSGTGVVDTQYF; D: TRBD1; V: TRBV6-5; J: TRBJ2-3; size: -
DNA: TGCAGCGTTGGGACCTACGAGCAGTACTTC; CDR3: CSVGTYEQYF; D: -; V: TRBV29-1; J: TRBJ2-7; size: few
DNA: TGCAGTGCTCTGGATGGCGGGAGCACAGATACGCAGTATTTT; CDR3: CSALDGGSTDTQYF; D: -; V: TRBV20-1; J: TRBJ2-3; size: -
DNA: TGTGCCAGCAGCCCAGTACTAGCGGGGGGGAACGAGCAGTACTTC; CDR3: CASSPVLAGGNEQYF; D: TRBD2; V: TRBV7-2; J: TRBJ2-7; size: few
DNA: TGTGCCAGCAGCTTAGCGGTTTCTGGGGCCAACGTCCTGACTTTC; CDR3: CASSLAVSGANVLTF; D: -; V: TRBV7-9; J: TRBJ2-6; size: many
DNA: TGTGCCAGCAGCTTAAGCGAGAACACTGAAGCTTTCTTT; CDR3: CASSLSENTEAFF; D: -; V: TRBV7-3; J: TRBJ1-1; size: -
DNA: TGTGCCAGCAGCCAGACCCGATCGACAGGGGCCTACGAGCAGTACTTC; CDR3: CASSQTRSTGAYEQYF; D: TRBD1; V: TRBV7-9; J: TRBJ2-7; size: -
DNA: TGCAGTGCTAGCACGCGACTAGCGGGAGGGCGTGAGCAGTTCTTC; CDR3: CSASTRLAGGREQFF; D: TRBD2; V: TRBV20-1; J: TRBJ2-1; size: -
DNA: TGTGCCAGCAGTTTACGTCAAGCCAAAAACATTCAGTACTTC; CDR3: CASSLRQAKNIQYF; D: -; V: TRBV28; J: TRBJ2-4; size: -
DNA: TGTGCCAGCAGTTACTCCATAGCGGGAGGCCCGAACACCGGGGAGCTGTTTTTT; CDR3: CASSYSIAGGPNTGELFF; D: TRBD2; V: TRBV6-7; J: TRBJ2-2; size: few
DNA: TGTGCCAGCAGCCGATCGGGACAGGGGTTGAGCACTGAAGCTTTCTTT; CDR3: CASSRSGQGLSTEAFF; D: TRBD1; V: TRBV11-3; J: TRBJ1-1; size: few
DNA: TGTGCCAGCAGTCTAGGCCTAGCGGGAGGCTCCGGGGAGCTGTTTTTT; CDR3: CASSLGLAGGSGELFF; D: TRBD2; V: TRBV28; J: TRBJ2-2; size: many
DNA: TGTGCCAGCAGCCCGAAGGGACATCAGGGCAATGAGCAGTTCTTC; CDR3: CASSPKGHQGNEQFF; D: -; V: TRBV7-8; J: TRBJ2-1; size: many
DNA: TGCGCCAGCAGCTTGGCCAGGCCGGATGGAAACACCATATATTTT; CDR3: CASSLARPDGNTIYF; D: -; V: TRBV5-1; J: TRBJ1-3; size: few
DNA: TGTGCCAGCAGGACTAGCGGGAGGGCCCCAGATACGCAGTATTTT; CDR3: CASRTSGRAPDTQYF; D: TRBD2; V: TRBV7-2; J: TRBJ2-3; size: -
DNA: TGTGCCAGCAGACGTGACAGGGACACTGAAGCTTTCTTT; CDR3: CASRRDRDTEAFF; D: TRBD1; V: TRBV6-6; J: TRBJ1-1; size: few
DNA: TGTGCCAGCAGCGTAGTCCCTAGCGGAAATAATGAGCAGTTCTTC; CDR3: CASSVVPSGNNEQFF; D: TRBD2; V: TRBV9; J: TRBJ2-1; size: -
DNA: TGCGCCAGCAGCTTGCAGTATTTT; CDR3: CASSLQYF; D: -; V: TRBV5-1; J: TRBJ2-3; size: -
DNA: TGCAGCGTTCGGACGGTGTACCAAGAGACCCAGTACTTC; CDR3: CSVRTVYQETQYF; D: -; V: TRBV29-1; J: TRBJ2-5; size: few
DNA: TGTGCCAGCAGTGAACATTATAGCAATCAGCCCCAGCATTTT; CDR3: CASSEHYSNQPQHF; D: -; V: TRBV2; J: TRBJ1-5; size: once
DNA: TGTGCCAGCGCGGTCGGGGAGACCCAGTACTTC; CDR3: CASAVGETQYF; D: -; V: TRBV7-8; J: TRBJ2-5; size: many
DNA: TGTGCCAGCAGTGTCAATCAGCCCCAGCATTTT; CDR3: CASSVNQPQHF; D: -; V: TRBV28; J: TRBJ1-5; size: -
DNA: TGTGCCAGGGGCTCCCGTCACACAGATACGCAGTATTTT; CDR3: CARGSRHTDTQYF; D: -; V: TRBV25-1; J: TRBJ2-3; size: -
DNA: TGCAGTGCTAGAGAAGCGGTGACCTACGAGCAGTACTTC; CDR3: CSAREAVTYEQYF; D: -; V: TRBV20-1; J: TRBJ2-7; size: -
DNA: TGTGCCAGCCGTTTGTCGGACAGGGGGTCACCCCTCCACTTT; CDR3: CASRLSDRGSPLHF; D: TRBD1; V: TRBV6-5; J: TRBJ1-6; size: many
DNA: TGTGCCAGCCGGACTAGCGGATGGGGTGAGCAGTTCTTC; CDR3: CASRTSGWGEQFF; D: TRBD2; V: TRBV6-2/TRBV6-3; J: TRBJ2-1; size: few
DNA: TGTGCCAGCAGCTTCAGGGTAGAGACCCAGTACTTC; CDR3: CASSFRVETQYF; D: -; V: TRBV7-6; J: TRBJ2-5; size: few
DNA: TGTGCCAGCAGCCAAGCCCTAACTAGCGGGAGTTTCAACTCCTACGAGCAGTACTTC; CDR3: CASSQALTSGSFNSYEQYF; D: TRBD2; V: TRBV4-2; J: TRBJ2-7; size: many
DNA: TGTGCCAGCAGGAGAGATACGCAGTATTTT; CDR3: CASRRDTQYF; D: -; V: TRBV28; J: TRBJ2-3; size: -
DNA: TGTGCCAGCTCACCACCCCGAGACAGCAGAGAGGGTTACTACGAGCAGTACTTC; CDR3: CASSPPRDSREGYYEQYF; D: -; V: TRBV18; J: TRBJ2-7; size: -
DNA: TGCAGTGCTCCAGATACGCAGTATTTT; CDR3: CSAPDTQYF; D: -; V: TRBV20-1; J: TRBJ2-3; size: -
DNA: TGTGCCAGCAGTTACCTTTTGAACACTGAAGCTTTCTTT; CDR3: CASSYLLNTEAFF; D: -; V: TRBV5-6; J: TRBJ1-1; size: few
DNA: TGCGCCAGCAGCCAAGATCAAAGCGGGATGGTGACCAATTCACCCCTCCACTTT; CDR3: CASSQDQSGMVTNSPLHF; D: -; V: TRBV4-1; J: TRBJ1-6; size: -
DNA: TGTGCCAGCAGCCCCGGGACAGGGTTGGGTAATGAAAAACTGTTTTTT; CDR3: CASSPGTGLGNEKLFF; D: TRBD1; V: TRBV5-5; J: TRBJ1-4; size: few
DNA: TGTGCCAGCAGCGGACAGGGTTTATCCAAAAACATTCAGTACTTC; CDR3: CASSGQGLSKNIQYF; D: TRBD1; V: TRBV28; J: TRBJ2-4; size: few
DNA: TGTGCCAGCAGTTCCTTCCTTGGGGGGAGCTCCTACAATGAGCAGTTCTTC; CDR3: CASSSFLGGSSYNEQFF; D: -; V: TRBV6-6; J: TRBJ2-1; size: many
DNA: TGTGCCAGCAGCTTGGTGCAGGGAGACACCGGGGAGCTGTTTTTT; CDR3: CASSLVQGDTGELFF; D: -; V: TRBV5-4; J: TRBJ2-2; size: few
DNA: TGTGCCAGCAGCCTCGTTACGGAGCAGTTCTTC; CDR3: CASSLVTEQFF; D: -; V: TRBV5-4; J: TRBJ2-1; size: many
DNA: TGTGCCAGTAGTCCACGTCGGGACGCAACGTATGGCTACACCTTC; CDR3: CASSPRRDATYGYTF; D: -; V: TRBV19; J: TRBJ1-2; size: -
DNA: TGTGCCAGCAGCTTAACTATCCAAGAGACCCAGTACTTC; CDR3: CASSLTIQETQYF; D: -; V: TRBV7-9; J: TRBJ2-5; size: few
DNA: TGCAGTGCTAGACAGCAGGGAGAGAGGTCCCAGTACTTC; CDR3: CSARQQGERSQYF; D: -; V: TRBV20-1; J: TRBJ2-5; size: -
DNA: TGCGCCAGCAGGCCGGGACAGGGTATAATGACGGTGCAGTTCTTC; CDR3: CASRPGQGIMTVQFF; D: TRBD1; V: TRBV5-1; J: TRBJ2-1; size: few
DNA: TGTGCCAGCAGCGCACAGGGGGCAAGGACTGAAGCTTTCTTT; CDR3: CASSAQGARTEAFF; D: TRBD1; V: TRBV9; J: TRBJ1-1; size: -
DNA: TGTGCCATCGGTACCGGGCCTCCCTACTATGGCTACACCTTC; CDR3: CAIGTGPPYYGYTF; D: -; V: TRBV10-3; J: TRBJ1-2; size: many